This passage covers 16 T cell receptor beta chains from one sample sequenced in a study of T cell responses to AZD1222 COVID-19 vaccine. Assay: immunoSEQ multiplex PCR; the TCRdb copy retains only in-frame clones and omits some. The data show 200,000 to 250,000 clones, roughly 94% seen once. The specimen comprised peripheral blood, sampled 28 days after the second dose of the MenACWY control vaccine. The origin of the receptors is an adult who received the MenACWY meningococcal vaccine as a control.

The chain recombines TRBV5-8 with TRBJ2-3, with 9 bases aligning to TRBD2. J lost 1 base, V lost 0 bases, and 6 bases had no gene match. The germline V gene encodes CDR1 SGHTS and CDR2 YDEGEE. The CDR3 consists of 17 residues. CDR3 DNA sequence: TGTGCCAGCAGCTTGGATCGGATAGCGGGAGGCACAGATACGCAGTATTTT. Its translation is CASSLDRIAGGTDTQYF.

The CDR3 reads CASSKKVSNTEAFF. DNA of the CDR3: TGTGCCAGCAGCAAAAAGGTTTCGAACACTGAAGCTTTCTTT. V gene TRBV21-1 combines with J gene TRBJ1-1. TRBV21-1 is a recognized pseudogene. CDR3 size: 14 residues.

V usage is TRBV19 and J usage is TRBJ2-2; D is ambiguous. The CDR3 contains 15 residues. V lost 4 bases to trimming and J lost 0 bases, with 9 bases between them. The germline V gene has CDR1 LNHDA and CDR2 SQIVND (reference sequence). Written as DNA, the CDR3 is TGTGCCAGTAGTACGTTAGGGTCGAACACCGGGGAGCTGTTTTTT. Translating gives CASSTLGSNTGELFF.

This clone occurred many times. In DNA form, the CDR3 reads TGTGCCAGCAGTTTGGGACAGGGGCCCACTGAAGCTTTCTTT. This gives the protein CASSLGQGPTEAFF. J is TRBJ1-1 and V is TRBV6-2 or TRBV6-3; TRBD1 aligns across 10 bases. The germline gives CDR1 MNHEY, CDR2 SVGEGT. This CDR3 is 14 amino acids long. With 4 bases clipped from V and 4 bases from J, the junction kept 3 bases outside the gene matches.

The chain employs TRBV28 and TRBJ1-1, with D uncertain. Germline loops: CDR1 MDHEN, CDR2 SYDVKM. Trimming left V 7 bases short and J 4 bases short, with 7 bases between. The CDR3 runs 11 residues. CDR3 in DNA: TGTGCCAGCACCTGGGGCACTGAAGCTTTCTTT. Its protein is CASTWGTEAFF.

V gene TRBV5-5 combines with J gene TRBJ2-7, with D perhaps TRBD1 or TRBD2 (5 bases each). CDR1 is SGHKS and CDR2 is YYEKEE in the germline V gene (reference sequence). The V end was cut by 3 bases, the J end by 0 bases, with 10 bases between. The CDR3 consists of 14 residues. In DNA form, the CDR3 reads TGTGCCAGCAGCTACCCAGGGAGCTCCTACGAGCAGTACTTC. As protein: CASSYPGSSYEQYF.

The chain employs TRBV13 and TRBJ2-7, with TRBD2 identical over 13 bases. In germline, CDR1 is PRHDT, CDR2 FYEKMQ (reference sequence). The CDR3 is 17 amino acids. With 0 bases clipped from V and 0 bases from J, the junction kept 2 bases outside the gene matches. The CDR3 region is CASSLGGTSGVSYEQYF. As DNA, the CDR3 is TGTGCCAGCAGCTTAGGCGGGACTAGCGGGGTCTCCTACGAGCAGTACTTC.

The rearrangement links TRBV9 to TRBJ2-1, with D hard to call. Germline V gene data show CDR1 as SGDLS and CDR2 as YYNGEE. The V gene lost 0 bases and the J gene lost 8 bases, with 9 bases spanning the gap. The CDR3 has 13 residues. The CDR3 spells CASSVDGVHEQFF. CDR3 in DNA: TGTGCCAGCAGCGTAGATGGCGTCCATGAGCAGTTCTTC.

CDR3 DNA sequence: TGTGCCAGCAGCCCGGGGGGGTTGAGTACTGAAGCTTTCTTT. It specifies CASSPGGLSTEAFF. The chain joins TRBV6-5 to TRBJ1-1; tentatively, D is TRBD1 (5 bases). The length of the CDR3 is 14 residues. Trimming removed 6 bases from V and 5 bases from J, with 16 bases in between. Germline CDR1 and CDR2: MNHEY and SVGAGI.

The gene calls are TRBV19 and TRBJ1-4; D may be TRBD1 (5 bases). The V gene lost 6 bases and the J gene lost 11 bases, with 16 bases spanning the gap. The CDR3 is 13 residues long. Germline V gives CDR1 LNHDA, CDR2 SQIVND (reference sequence). The CDR3 nucleotides read TGTGCCAGTAGCCAGGAACTTCGGGGGAAACTGTTTTTT. This translates into CASSQELRGKLFF.

Written as DNA, the CDR3 is TGTGCCAGCAGCTTAGGTGTGCGGGAGACCCAGTACTTC. Its protein is CASSLGVRETQYF. The gene calls are TRBV7-2 and TRBJ2-5, with D uncertain. CDR1 SGHTA and CDR2 FQGNSA come from the germline V gene. The CDR3 length is 13 residues. Trimming shortened V by 1 base and J by 5 bases, and 8 bases separated the two germline ends.

The chain uses TRBV12-3 or TRBV12-4 and TRBJ1-1, with D uncertain. The V gene lost 3 bases and the J gene lost 10 bases, with 12 bases spanning the gap. The length of the CDR3 is 12 residues. The CDR3 loop is CASSFGTLSAFF. The CDR3 DNA is TGTGCCAGCAGTTTCGGTACCCTATCAGCTTTCTTT.

This clone was seen only once. V usage is TRBV29-1 and J usage is TRBJ1-1; tentative D call: TRBD1 (6 bases). V dropped 1 base and J dropped 11 bases, with 11 bases sitting between them. Germline lookup yields CDR1 SQVTM and CDR2 ANQGSEA. This CDR3 has 11 amino acids. CDR3 protein: CSVEGGAGAFF. CDR3 bases: TGCAGCGTTGAAGGGGGGGCCGGGGCTTTCTTT.

This chain uses TRBV4-1 with TRBJ2-1, with D perhaps TRBD1 or TRBD2 (5 bases each). V was trimmed by 8 bases and J by 9 bases, leaving 20 bases between them. The CDR3 runs 14 residues. The germline gives CDR1 MGHRA, CDR2 YSYEKL. The CDR3 loop is CASHPGGGMVEQFF. The DNA for the CDR3 is TGCGCCAGCCACCCCGGTGGGGGAATGGTTGAGCAGTTCTTC.

The J gene is TRBJ2-7, the V gene TRBV6-5, with TRBD2 identical over 12 bases. The ends lost 2 bases at V and 4 bases at J; junction bases unmatched: 3. This CDR3 is 15 amino acids long. Germline lookup yields CDR1 MNHEY and CDR2 SVGAGI. CDR3 sequence: CASSYAGTSGYEQYF. The CDR3 bases are TGTGCCAGCAGTTACGCCGGGACTAGCGGGTACGAGCAGTACTTC.

The chain recombines TRBV18 with TRBJ2-3; 8 bases are shared with TRBD2. Germline assignment: CDR1 KGHSH and CDR2 LQKENI. V gave up 3 bases and J gave up 4 bases; unmatched junction bases: 6. CDR3 length: 15 residues. The CDR3 sequence is CASSPSGGRSDTQYF. As DNA, the CDR3 is TGTGCCAGCTCACCGTCGGGGGGGCGTTCAGATACGCAGTATTTT.